The T cell receptor beta chain under discussion was sequenced for a study of T cells in Graves' hyperthyroidism and ophthalmopathy. Looked up from germline, CDR1 is GTSNPN and CDR2 is SVGIG (reference sequence). The CDR3 sequence is 16 residues long. V was shortened by 1 base and J by 9 bases, with 19 bases between the two germline ends. TCR beta CDR3 sequences were amplified from RNA transcripts. HTBI primers were the set used in a first-round RT-PCR of the TCR CDR3. One entry per CDR3 protein, called by TCRdb with MiXCR from the multiplex PCR reads. The sample has 500,000 to 750,000 distinct CDR3 sequences, around a sixth seen once; the top ten hold roughly 7.3%.

This TCR was sampled from a woman aged 25 to 39 with Graves' hyperthyroidism. V gene TRBV30 combines with J gene TRBJ1-6; D unresolved. Input material: blood. The CDR3 region is CAWSARRARRGSPLHF. The CDR3 DNA reads as TGTGCCTGGAGTGCTAGGAGGGCAAGAAGAGGTTCACCCCTCCACTTT.